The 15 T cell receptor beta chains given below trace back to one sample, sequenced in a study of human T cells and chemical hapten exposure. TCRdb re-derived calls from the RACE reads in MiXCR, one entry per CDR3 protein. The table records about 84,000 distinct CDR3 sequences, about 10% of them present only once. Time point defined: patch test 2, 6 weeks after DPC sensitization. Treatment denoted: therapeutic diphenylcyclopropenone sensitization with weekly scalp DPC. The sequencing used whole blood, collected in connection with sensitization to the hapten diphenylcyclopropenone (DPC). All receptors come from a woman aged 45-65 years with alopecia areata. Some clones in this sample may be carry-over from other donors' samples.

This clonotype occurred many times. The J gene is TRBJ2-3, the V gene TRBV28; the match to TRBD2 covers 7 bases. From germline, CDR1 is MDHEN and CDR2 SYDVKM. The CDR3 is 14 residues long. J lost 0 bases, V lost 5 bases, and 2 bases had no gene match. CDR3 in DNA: TGTGCCAGCAGTCGTAGCGGGAGCACAGATACGCAGTATTTT. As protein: CASSRSGSTDTQYF.

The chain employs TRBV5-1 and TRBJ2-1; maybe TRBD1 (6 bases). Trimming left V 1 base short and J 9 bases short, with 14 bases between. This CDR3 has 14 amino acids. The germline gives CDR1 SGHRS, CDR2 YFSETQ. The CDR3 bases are TGCGCCAGCAGCTTGTCCTCTTTAGGGGGTGAGCAGTTCTTC. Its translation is CASSLSSLGGEQFF.

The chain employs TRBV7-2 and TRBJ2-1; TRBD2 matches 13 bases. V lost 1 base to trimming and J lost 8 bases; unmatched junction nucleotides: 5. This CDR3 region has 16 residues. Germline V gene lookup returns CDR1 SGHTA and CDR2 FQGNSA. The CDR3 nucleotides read TGTGCCAGCAGCTTAGGACCGGGACTAGCGGGATATGAGCAGTTCTTC. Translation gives CASSLGPGLAGYEQFF.

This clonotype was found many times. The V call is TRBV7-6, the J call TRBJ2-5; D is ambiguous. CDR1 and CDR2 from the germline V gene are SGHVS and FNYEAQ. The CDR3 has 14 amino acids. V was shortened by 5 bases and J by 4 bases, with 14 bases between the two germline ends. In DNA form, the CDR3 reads TGTGCCAGCAGCCCCTCTCTAGTTATAGAGACCCAGTACTTC. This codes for CASSPSLVIETQYF.

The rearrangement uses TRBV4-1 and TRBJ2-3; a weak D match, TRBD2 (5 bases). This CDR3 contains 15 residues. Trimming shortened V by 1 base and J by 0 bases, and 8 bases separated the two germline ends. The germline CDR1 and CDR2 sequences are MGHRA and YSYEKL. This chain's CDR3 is CASSQASRSTDTQYF. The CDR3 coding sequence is TGCGCCAGCAGCCAAGCTAGCCGGAGCACAGATACGCAGTATTTT.

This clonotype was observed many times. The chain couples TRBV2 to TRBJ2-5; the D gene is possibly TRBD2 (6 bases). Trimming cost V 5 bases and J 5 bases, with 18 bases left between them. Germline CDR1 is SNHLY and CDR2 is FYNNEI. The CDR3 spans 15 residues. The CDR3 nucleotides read TGTGCCAGCAGTAAAACCGGGATCGCGGGGGAGACCCAGTACTTC. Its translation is CASSKTGIAGETQYF. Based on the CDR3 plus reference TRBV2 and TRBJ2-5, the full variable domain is EPEVTQTPSHQVTQMGQEVILRCVPISNHLYFYWYRQILGQKVEFLVSFYNNEISEKSEIFDDQFSVERPDGSNFTLKIRSTKLEDSAMYFCASSKTGIAGETQYFGPGTRLLVL.

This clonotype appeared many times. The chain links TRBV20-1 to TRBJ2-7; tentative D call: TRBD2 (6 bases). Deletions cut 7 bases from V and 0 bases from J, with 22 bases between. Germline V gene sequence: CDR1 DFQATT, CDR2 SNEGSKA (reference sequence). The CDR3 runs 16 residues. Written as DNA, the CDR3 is TGCAGTGGGGGTCACAATAGCGGAGGGAGCTCCTACGAGCAGTACTTC. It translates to CSGGHNSGGSSYEQYF.

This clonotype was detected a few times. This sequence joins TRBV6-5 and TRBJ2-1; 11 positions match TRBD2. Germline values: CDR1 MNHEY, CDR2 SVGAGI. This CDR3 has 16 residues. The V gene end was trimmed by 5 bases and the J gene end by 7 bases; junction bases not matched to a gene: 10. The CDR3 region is CASSGNSGRARNEQFF. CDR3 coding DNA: TGTGCCAGCAGTGGGAATAGCGGGAGGGCCCGGAATGAGCAGTTCTTC.

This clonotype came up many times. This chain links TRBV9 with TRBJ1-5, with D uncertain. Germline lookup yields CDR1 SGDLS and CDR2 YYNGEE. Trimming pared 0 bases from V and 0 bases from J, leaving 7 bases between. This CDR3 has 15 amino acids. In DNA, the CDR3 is TGTGCCAGCAGCGTAGACTCCCCTAGCAATCAGCCCCAGCATTTT. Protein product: CASSVDSPSNQPQHF.

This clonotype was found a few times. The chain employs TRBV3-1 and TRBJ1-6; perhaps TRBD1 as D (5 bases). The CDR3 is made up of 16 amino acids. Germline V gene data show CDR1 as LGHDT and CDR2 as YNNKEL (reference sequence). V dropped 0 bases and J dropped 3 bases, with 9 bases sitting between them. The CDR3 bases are TGTGCCAGCAGCCAAGATGGACAACTCTATAATTCACCCCTCCACTTT. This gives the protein CASSQDGQLYNSPLHF.

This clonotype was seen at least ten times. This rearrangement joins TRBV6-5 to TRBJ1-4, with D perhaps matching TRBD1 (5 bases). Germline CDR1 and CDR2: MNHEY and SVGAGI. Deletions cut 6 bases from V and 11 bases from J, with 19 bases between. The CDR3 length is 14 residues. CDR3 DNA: TGTGCCAGCAGATACACCGGGACCCCCGGGAAACTGTTTTTT. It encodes CASRYTGTPGKLFF.

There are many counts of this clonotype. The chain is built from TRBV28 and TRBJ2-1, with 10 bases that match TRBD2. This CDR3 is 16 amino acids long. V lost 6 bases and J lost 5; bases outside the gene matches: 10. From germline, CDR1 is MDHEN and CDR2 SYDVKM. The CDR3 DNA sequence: TGTGCCAGCAGCCCCCTTAGCGGGAGGCGAAACAATGAGCAGTTCTTC. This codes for CASSPLSGRRNNEQFF.

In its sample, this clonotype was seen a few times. The CDR3 DNA is TGTGCCTGGAGTTATAGCCTCCGAAACTGGACAGAATTAGATTTAACCTACGAGCAGTACTTC. Its protein product is CAWSYSLRNWTELDLTYEQYF. V gene TRBV30 combines with J gene TRBJ2-7; a weak D match, TRBD1 (6 bases). Germline-derived CDR1 and CDR2 are GTSNPN and SVGIG (reference sequence). The CDR3 totals 21 residues. V gave up 2 bases and J gave up 2 bases, with 34 bases separating them.

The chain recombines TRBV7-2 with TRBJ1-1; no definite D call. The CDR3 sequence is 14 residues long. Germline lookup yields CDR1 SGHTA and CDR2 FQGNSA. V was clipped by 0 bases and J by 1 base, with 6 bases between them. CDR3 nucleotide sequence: TGTGCCAGCAGCTTAGCTAGCGGGAACACTGAAGCTTTCTTT. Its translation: CASSLASGNTEAFF.

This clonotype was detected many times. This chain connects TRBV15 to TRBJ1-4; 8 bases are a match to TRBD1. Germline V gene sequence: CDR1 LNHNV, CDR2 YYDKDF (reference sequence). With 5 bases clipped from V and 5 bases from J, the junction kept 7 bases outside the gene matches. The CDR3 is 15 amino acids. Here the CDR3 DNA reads TGTGCCACCAGCTCAGGGACAGGTACAAATGAAAAACTGTTTTTT. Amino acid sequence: CATSSGTGTNEKLFF.